These 9 T cell receptor beta chains came from one sample sequenced in a study of identical twins. MiXCR was run by TCRdb on the 5' RACE reads, yielding one entry per CDR3 protein. This table holds about 660,000 distinct CDR3 sequences, 8.5% to 9% found once. The sample was also reused in another study, on yellow fever vaccine responses in identical twins.

The sample was PBMCs. These receptors came from a woman between 18 and 29 years old in good health.

Points on this clonotype: The junction departs from the called germline gene at one end, perhaps through a read error. The chain recombines TRBV7-7 with TRBJ2-1, with D maybe TRBD2 (5 bases). CDR3 length equals 13 residues. Germline CDR1 and CDR2: SSHAT and FNYEAQ (reference sequence). The CDR3 bases are TGTGCTAGCAGCTTAAGTCTAGCTGATCCCCAGTTCTTC. Encoded protein: CASSLSLADPQFF.

This sequence joins TRBV27 and TRBJ1-4; D gene uncertain. The V gene lost 1 base and the J gene lost 3 bases, with 6 bases spanning the gap. The CDR3 is 14 residues long. The germline V gene has CDR1 MNHEY and CDR2 SMNVEV (reference sequence). CDR3 DNA sequence: TGTGCCAGCAGTTTATTCGATCCTAATGAAAAACTGTTTTTT. This translates into CASSLFDPNEKLFF.

There are a few counts of this clonotype. The chain is built from TRBV2 and TRBJ2-4; 7 positions agree with TRBD2. The CDR3 is 16 amino acids. The ends lost 0 bases at V and 6 bases at J; junction bases unmatched: 8. Per the germline V gene, CDR1 is SNHLY and CDR2 is FYNNEI. DNA of the CDR3: TGTGCCAGCAGTGAAGCTTTGGGGGGGAGGGGAAACATTCAGTACTTC. This gives the protein CASSEALGGRGNIQYF.

The table lists this clonotype with a few counts. V and J are TRBV29-1 and TRBJ2-1, with TRBD2 matching 8 bases. The germline V gene encodes CDR1 SQVTM and CDR2 ANQGSEA. V trimming: 6 bases; J trimming: 8 bases; junction bases outside the gene matches: 9. The CDR3 runs 13 residues. The CDR3 nucleotides are TGCAGCGTAGAAAGACTAGCGTCAGATGAGCAGTTCTTC. Translation gives CSVERLASDEQFF.

There are a few counts of this clonotype. The chain is built from TRBV5-1 and TRBJ2-3, with 8 bases matching TRBD1. V was pared by 4 bases and J by 5 bases, with 15 bases of the junction left unmatched. The germline V gene encodes CDR1 SGHRS and CDR2 YFSETQ. The CDR3 has 17 residues. CDR3 sequence (DNA): TGCGCCAGCAGCGGACGCCCGGGACAGGTAGACCAAGATACGCAGTATTTT. It is translated as CASSGRPGQVDQDTQYF.

This clonotype has ten or more counts. Here the CDR3 DNA reads TGTGCCAGCAGCCAAGCACGCAGTAATTCACCCCTCCACTTT. This encodes CASSQARSNSPLHF. This sequence joins TRBV3-1 and TRBJ1-6; D is unclear. The length of the CDR3 is 14 residues. The germline CDR1 and CDR2 sequences are LGHDT and YNNKEL (reference sequence). V lost 1 base to trimming and J lost 6 bases, with 7 bases between them. The variable domain in full, with the rest retrieved from reference TRBV3-1 and TRBJ1-6, is DTAVSQTPKYLVTQMGNDKSIKCEQNLGHDTMYWYKQDSKKFLKIMFSYNNKELIINETVPNRFSPKSPDKAHLNLHINSLELGDSAVYFCASSQARSNSPLHFGNGTRLTVT.

CDR3 DNA sequence: TGTGCCAGCAGTTCCGGAGGGACCTACAATGAGCAGTTCTTC. Its translation is CASSSGGTYNEQFF. The chain carries TRBV6-2 or TRBV6-3 and TRBJ2-1, with D perhaps TRBD2 (6 bases). This CDR3 comprises 14 residues. The germline CDR1 and CDR2 sequences are MNHEY and SVGEGT. The ends were cut back, 4 bases at V and 2 bases at J, with 9 bases in the middle.

In this sample, this clonotype turned up many times. The chain links TRBV6-5 to TRBJ2-5; D might be TRBD2 (5 bases). Deletions cut 4 bases from V and 7 bases from J, with 10 bases between. The CDR3 extends over 12 amino acids. CDR1 is MNHEY, CDR2 SVGAGI, per germline. CDR3: CASSSGLGTQYF. The CDR3, as DNA: TGTGCCAGCAGTTCGGGATTGGGGACCCAGTACTTC.

This clonotype was detected many times. The DNA for the CDR3 is TGTGCCAGCAGTTACTCGCGGGCCTCCTACAATGAGCAGTTCTTC. This encodes CASSYSRASYNEQFF. The chain combines TRBV6-5 with TRBJ2-1; D is possibly TRBD2 (5 bases). The CDR3 contains 15 residues. V was trimmed by 0 bases and J by 0 bases, leaving 6 bases between them. The germline gives CDR1 MNHEY, CDR2 SVGAGI.